This record covers a single T cell receptor beta chain. The antigen is undetermined. This sample is part of a study of shared clonotypes between healthy human individuals. Study observations and caveats: Around 5.3% of naive CD4 clonotypes were shared across a few donors.

The assay used deep level. TCRdb keeps only in-frame clones here, not all; method: immunoSEQ multiplex PCR. The sample lists roughly 2.6 million clones; 85% to 95% were seen once. The sequence derives from a man younger than 35 in good health. The sequenced sample consisted of naive CD4+ T cells sorted from blood. Described subset: CD45RA+ positively selected.

The CDR3 sequence: CASLTGTGGNQPQHF. As DNA, the CDR3 is TGTGCCAGCCTGACCGGGACAGGGGGCAATCAGCCCCAGCATTTT. The chain uses TRBV19 and TRBJ1-5, with TRBD1 matching 10 bases. The CDR3 runs to 15 residues. V dropped 9 bases and J dropped 2; count of bases not matched to a gene: 7. Germline lookup yields CDR1 LNHDA and CDR2 SQIVND (reference sequence).